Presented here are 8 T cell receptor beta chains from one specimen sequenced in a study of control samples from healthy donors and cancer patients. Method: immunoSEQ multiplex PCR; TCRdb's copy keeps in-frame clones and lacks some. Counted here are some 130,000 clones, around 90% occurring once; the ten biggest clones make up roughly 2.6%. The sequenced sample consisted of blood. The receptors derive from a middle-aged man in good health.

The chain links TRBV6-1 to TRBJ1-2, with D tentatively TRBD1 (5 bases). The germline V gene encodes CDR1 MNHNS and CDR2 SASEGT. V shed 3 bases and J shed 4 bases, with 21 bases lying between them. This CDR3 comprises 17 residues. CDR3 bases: TGTGCCAGCAGTGAGGGAGGGGTTTCGGTGTCTCTCTATGGCTACACCTTC. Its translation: CASSEGGVSVSLYGYTF.

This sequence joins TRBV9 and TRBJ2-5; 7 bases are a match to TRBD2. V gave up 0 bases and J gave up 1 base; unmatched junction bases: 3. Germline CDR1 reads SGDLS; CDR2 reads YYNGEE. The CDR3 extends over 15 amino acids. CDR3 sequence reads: CASSVAGTTQETQYF. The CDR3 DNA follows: TGTGCCAGCAGCGTAGCGGGGACTACCCAAGAGACCCAGTACTTC.

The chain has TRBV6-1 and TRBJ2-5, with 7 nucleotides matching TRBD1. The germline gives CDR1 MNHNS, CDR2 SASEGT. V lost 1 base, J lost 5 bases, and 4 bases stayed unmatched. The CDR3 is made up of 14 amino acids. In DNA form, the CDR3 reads TGTGCCAGCAGTGAAGGGACAGGTATCGAGACCCAGTACTTC. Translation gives CASSEGTGIETQYF.

The CDR3 DNA is TGTGCCAGCAGCTTGCTTGGCTCTGGAAACACCATATATTTT. Its protein is CASSLLGSGNTIYF. V is TRBV5-5 and J is TRBJ1-3, with D hard to call. Germline V CDR1 and CDR2: SGHKS, YYEKEE (reference sequence). This CDR3 has 14 amino acids. V was pared by 1 base and J by 0 bases, with 5 bases between.

The CDR3 DNA is TGTGCCAGCATCCAATTCACCGGGGAGCTGTTTTTT. Protein product: CASIQFTGELFF. The chain has TRBV6-5 and TRBJ2-2; no definite D call. V was pared by 7 bases and J by 4 bases, with 7 bases between. The CDR3 consists of 12 residues. Germline CDR1 MNHEY, CDR2 SVGAGI.

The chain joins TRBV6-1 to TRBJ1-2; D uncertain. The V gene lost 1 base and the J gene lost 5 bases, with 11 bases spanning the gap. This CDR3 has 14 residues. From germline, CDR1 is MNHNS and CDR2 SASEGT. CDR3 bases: TGTGCCAGCAGTGAAGATGTACGTTCGTATGGCTACACCTTC. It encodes CASSEDVRSYGYTF.

This CDR3 reads CASSLYNEQFF. CDR3 DNA: TGTGCCAGCAGTTTATACAATGAGCAGTTCTTC. This chain connects TRBV28 to TRBJ2-1; D uncertain. The CDR3 contains 11 residues. Trimming removed 1 base from V and 5 bases from J, with 0 bases in between. The germline V gene encodes CDR1 MDHEN and CDR2 SYDVKM.

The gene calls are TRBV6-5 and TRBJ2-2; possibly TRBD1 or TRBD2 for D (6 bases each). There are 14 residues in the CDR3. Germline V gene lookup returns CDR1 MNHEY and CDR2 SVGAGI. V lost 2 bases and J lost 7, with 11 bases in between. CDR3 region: CASSYEGGGGELFF. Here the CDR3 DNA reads TGTGCCAGCAGTTACGAAGGGGGAGGCGGGGAGCTGTTTTTT.